The 23 T cell receptor beta chains given below trace back to one sample, sequenced in a study of CD8 T cells in Susac syndrome. cDNA came from about 0.51 to 1 ug RNA primed by random hexamers. TCRdb recomputed calls from the immunoSEQ multiplex PCR reads with MiXCR, one row per CDR3 protein. The table shows about 280,000 distinct CDR3 sequences, with 80% to 90% occurring only once. Sequenced material: CD8+ T cells from PBMCs. These receptors were taken from a human donor with multiple sclerosis.

The CDR3 bases are TGTGCCAGTAGCTGGGGACAGAACGATGAGCAGTTCTTC. Amino acid sequence: CASSWGQNDEQFF. The genes are TRBV19 and TRBJ2-1; 7 bases are a match to TRBD1. Germline CDR1 and CDR2: LNHDA and SQIVND (reference sequence). V shed 6 bases and J 8 bases; nucleotides not matched to a gene: 7. This CDR3 has 13 residues.

The V gene is TRBV28, the J gene TRBJ2-5, with D possibly matching TRBD2 (5 bases). Between the trimmed V and J ends, which lost 5 bases and 4 bases, there was a span of 23 bases. CDR1 is MDHEN and CDR2 is SYDVKM in the germline V gene. CDR3 length: 17 amino acids. The CDR3, as DNA: TGTGCCAGCAGTCTCAATCCTAGGGAGACGAGGCGAGAGACCCAGTACTTC. This sequence encodes CASSLNPRETRRETQYF.

J is TRBJ2-7 and V is TRBV12-5, with no clear D. This CDR3 has 14 residues. CDR1 is LGHNT and CDR2 is FRNRAP in the germline V gene. Trimming pared 3 bases from V and 2 bases from J, leaving 11 bases between. The CDR3 spells CASGFESLTYEQYF. The CDR3 nucleotides are TGTGCTAGTGGTTTCGAGAGTCTAACCTACGAGCAGTACTTC.

V gene TRBV20-1 combines with J gene TRBJ2-5; 9 bases fit TRBD2. The CDR3 has 15 amino acids. Germline V gene data show CDR1 as DFQATT and CDR2 as SNEGSKA (reference sequence). The J segment lost 4 bases and the V segment lost 0 bases, leaving 6 bases of the junction unmatched. CDR3 residues: CSARDLAGEIETQYF. The CDR3 nucleotides read TGCAGTGCTAGAGATTTAGCGGGAGAGATAGAGACCCAGTACTTC.

Here the CDR3 reads CASSQGTGDTDTQYF. CDR3 in DNA: TGCGCCAGCAGCCAAGGGACAGGGGATACAGATACGCAGTATTTT. V is TRBV4-1 and J is TRBJ2-3; TRBD1 matches 9 bases. V lost 1 base to trimming and J lost 3 bases; unmatched junction nucleotides: 2. Germline V gene sequence: CDR1 MGHRA, CDR2 YSYEKL. This CDR3 has 15 amino acids.

This sequence joins TRBV11-2 and TRBJ1-6, with D unclear. CDR1 is SGHAT, CDR2 FQNNGV, per germline. CDR3 size: 11 residues. Trimming took off 0 bases at V and 9 bases at J, with 0 bases between the two ends. The CDR3 nucleotides are TGTGCCAGCAGCTTAGATTCACCCCTCCACTTT. Encoded protein: CASSLDSPLHF.

The gene calls are TRBV28 and TRBJ2-1; TRBD2 is a possible D gene (6 bases). Germline CDR1 is MDHEN and CDR2 is SYDVKM. The V and J ends lost 3 bases and 3 bases respectively, with 18 bases between them. This CDR3 contains 17 residues. Written as DNA, the CDR3 is TGTGCCAGCAGTTTGCCGATTCACGGGGGACTCTACAATGAGCAGTTCTTC. Its protein is CASSLPIHGGLYNEQFF.

The chain links TRBV28 to TRBJ2-1, with 10 bases aligning to TRBD2. The CDR3 runs to 14 residues. Trimming took 5 bases from V and 4 from J; bases not matched to a gene: 2. Germline V lookup: CDR1 MDHEN, CDR2 SYDVKM. CDR3 sequence reads: CASSPSGRYNEQFF. CDR3 in DNA: TGTGCCAGCAGTCCTAGCGGGAGATACAATGAGCAGTTCTTC.

The rearrangement joins TRBV7-9 to TRBJ1-5; 9 nucleotides line up with TRBD1. This CDR3 contains 16 residues. J gave up 4 bases and V 4 bases, and 8 bases lay outside the gene matches. Germline V gene lookup returns CDR1 SEHNR and CDR2 FQNEAQ (reference sequence). The CDR3 reads CASSSMDRGLNQPQHF. The CDR3 bases are TGTGCCAGCAGCTCGATGGACAGGGGCCTAAATCAGCCCCAGCATTTT.

This chain links TRBV29-1 with TRBJ1-2, with D perhaps TRBD1 (6 bases). Trimming stripped 7 bases from V and 4 bases from J, with 13 bases between. Looked up from germline, CDR1 is SQVTM and CDR2 is ANQGSEA. This CDR3 is 12 amino acids long. CDR3 protein: CSAKGGFYGYTF. The CDR3 region has the DNA TGCAGCGCCAAAGGGGGATTCTATGGCTACACCTTC.

J is TRBJ2-3 and V is TRBV30; 10 bases align to TRBD2. After removal of 3 bases from V and 0 bases from J, the junction contained 6 bases not matched to a gene. This CDR3 contains 16 residues. CDR1 and CDR2 (germline): GTSNPN, SVGIG (reference sequence). As DNA, the CDR3 is TGTGCCTGGAGGTTACTAGCGGGGTTAAGCACAGATACGCAGTATTTT. Amino acid sequence: CAWRLLAGLSTDTQYF.

J is TRBJ2-1 and V is TRBV27; D may be TRBD1 (5 bases). This CDR3 region has 13 residues. V lost 0 bases, J lost 12 bases, and 12 bases lay in between. The germline V gene encodes CDR1 MNHEY and CDR2 SMNVEV (reference sequence). CDR3 DNA sequence: TGTGCCAGCAGTTTATCCTCTCAGGGTGGGCAGTTCTTC. Translating it yields CASSLSSQGGQFF.

This chain uses TRBV15 with TRBJ2-7; D possibly corresponds to TRBD1 (6 bases). Per the germline V gene, CDR1 is LNHNV and CDR2 is YYDKDF (reference sequence). The germline V and J ends were trimmed by 5 bases and 3 bases, with 17 bases remaining between them. This CDR3 has 15 residues. CDR3 DNA: TGTGCCACCAGCGAGGGGGTGAGGACGGGCTACGAGCAGTACTTC. It is translated as CATSEGVRTGYEQYF.

As for this clonotype: At one end the junction does not follow the germline gene, possibly because of a read error. V gene TRBV28 combines with J gene TRBJ1-5; 7 nucleotides line up with TRBD1. Germline CDR1 reads MDHEN; CDR2 reads SYDVKM. The CDR3 contains 16 residues. DNA of the CDR3: TGTGCCGGCAGTCTCAAACGACAGGGTCACAATCAGCCCCAGCATTTT. Translated, it gives CAGSLKRQGHNQPQHF.

The chain recombines TRBV12-3 or TRBV12-4 with TRBJ2-1; no clear D. The CDR3 covers 13 residues. The V end was cut by 5 bases, the J end by 6 bases, with 11 bases between. This CDR3 is CASSPGEVNEQFF. The CDR3 nucleotides read TGTGCCAGCAGTCCAGGAGAAGTCAATGAGCAGTTCTTC.

The V gene is TRBV5-1, the J gene TRBJ2-1, with TRBD2 as a possible D gene (6 bases). V was cut by 6 bases and J by 0 bases, with 13 bases left in between. Per the germline V gene, CDR1 is SGHRS and CDR2 is YFSETQ. This CDR3 region has 15 residues. CDR3 bases: TGCGCCAGCACAACGGGGGAAAGCTCCTACAATGAGCAGTTCTTC. Translated: CASTTGESSYNEQFF.

The chain is built from TRBV2 and TRBJ2-5, with 8 bases lining up with TRBD1. Trimming removed 10 bases from V and 5 bases from J; junction bases left unmatched: 9. The germline V gene encodes CDR1 SNHLY and CDR2 FYNNEI. The CDR3 consists of 13 residues. DNA of the CDR3: TGTGCCACCCCGGGACAGGATGGGGAGACCCAGTACTTC. This translates into CATPGQDGETQYF.

Turning to this clonotype: The junction does not match germline at one end; this may be a read error. CDR3 residues: CASSFERGTGDTIYF. CDR3 nucleotides: TGTGCCAGCAGCTTTGAGAGAGGAACTGGAGACACCATATATTTT. This chain links TRBV5-6 with TRBJ1-3; the D is unclear. Germline V CDR1 and CDR2: SGHDT, YYEEEE. This CDR3 has 15 amino acids.

V usage is TRBV19 and J usage is TRBJ1-1, with unresolved D. The CDR3 is made up of 13 amino acids. The V gene's germline CDR1 is LNHDA and CDR2 SQIVND (reference sequence). V was cut by 8 bases and J by 3 bases, with 13 bases left in between. The CDR3 protein is CASSSRPDTEAFF. CDR3 in DNA: TGTGCCAGTTCCTCGCGTCCCGACACTGAAGCTTTCTTT.

The V gene is TRBV15, the J gene TRBJ2-1; 12 bases match TRBD2. Per germline, CDR1 LNHNV and CDR2 YYDKDF (reference sequence). The CDR3 contains 17 residues. J was trimmed by 1 base and V by 8 bases; bases with no gene match: 9. The chain's CDR3 is CATFGTSGPFSYNEQFF. CDR3 nucleotides: TGTGCCACCTTCGGGACTAGCGGGCCCTTTTCCTACAATGAGCAGTTCTTC.

The chain joins TRBV9 to TRBJ2-5; 15 bases match TRBD2. V was clipped by 4 bases and J by 5 bases; unmatched bases: 6. The CDR3 totals 16 residues. Germline CDR1 and CDR2: SGDLS and YYNGEE. The CDR3 DNA reads as TGTGCCAGCAGCCCTGGGACTAGCGGGAGGAGGGAGACCCAGTACTTC. Translating gives CASSPGTSGRRETQYF.

V gene TRBV7-9 combines with J gene TRBJ2-1; D is uncertain. Trimming took off 5 bases at V and 8 bases at J, with 13 bases between the two ends. The CDR3 has 13 residues. CDR1 and CDR2 from the germline V gene are SEHNR and FQNEAQ (reference sequence). The CDR3 DNA reads as TGTGCCAGCAGCCAGAACTTAGCCTATGAGCAGTTCTTC. Protein sequence: CASSQNLAYEQFF. The variable domain in full, completed from reference TRBV7-9 and TRBJ2-1, reads DTGVSQNPRHKITKRGQNVTFRCDPISEHNRLYWYRQTLGQGPEFLTYFQNEAQLEKSRLLSDRFSAERPKGSFSTLEIQRTEQGDSAMYLCASSQNLAYEQFFGPGTRLTVL.

The sample holds one count of this clonotype. This sequence joins TRBV29-1 and TRBJ1-1, with D uncertain. There are 15 residues in the CDR3. Germline CDR1 is SQVTM and CDR2 is ANQGSEA. With 0 bases removed from V and 1 base from J, the gap between germline ends came to 12 bases. CDR3 in DNA: TGCAGCGTTGAAGATCCCCAGGAAGGGAACACTGAAGCTTTCTTT. Residues: CSVEDPQEGNTEAFF.